A single sample gave rise to the 21 T cell receptor beta chains below, sequenced in a study of T cells in Graves' hyperthyroidism and ophthalmopathy. Researchers took RNA transcripts and amplified the TCR beta CDR3 regions from them. A first-round RT-PCR of the TCR CDR3 used the HTBI primer set. TCRdb processed the multiplex PCR reads anew with MiXCR; each CDR3 protein has one entry. Of around 600,000 distinct CDR3 sequences listed, around 13% are singletons. Sequenced: blood. Every receptor here comes from a woman in her forties or fifties with Graves' ophthalmopathy.

This clonotype was seen many times. V usage is TRBV6-2 or TRBV6-3 and J usage is TRBJ2-1; 7 nucleotides line up with TRBD2. The V and J ends lost 7 bases and 9 bases, in that order; junction bases with no gene match: 6. CDR3 length: 12 amino acids. Germline V lookup: CDR1 MNHEY, CDR2 SVGEGT. The CDR3 region is CASNNPSGEQFF. The CDR3 coding sequence is TGTGCCAGCAACAACCCTAGCGGTGAGCAGTTCTTC.

This clonotype was observed at least ten times. The V gene is TRBV7-2, the J gene TRBJ2-7; 8 positions agree with TRBD1. CDR3 length equals 17 residues. Germline CDR1 SGHTA, CDR2 FQGNSA. The V and J ends lost 5 bases and 3 bases, in that order; junction bases with no gene match: 15. CDR3 DNA sequence: TGTGCCAGCAGCGGGTGGAGTACCGGGACAGGCCACTACGAGCAGTACTTC. This gives the protein CASSGWSTGTGHYEQYF.

This clonotype was seen many times. The chain links TRBV13 to TRBJ1-2, with TRBD1 identical over 7 bases. CDR1 PRHDT and CDR2 FYEKMQ come from the germline V gene (reference sequence). CDR3 length: 14 residues. V lost 4 bases to trimming and J lost 2 bases; unmatched junction nucleotides: 4. CDR3 amino acids: CASSSSQGNYGYTF. As DNA, the CDR3 is TGTGCCAGCAGCTCCTCACAGGGGAACTATGGCTACACCTTC.

CDR3 DNA sequence: TGCAGTGCTAGATTAGCTAGCTCATCCGAGCAGTACTTC. Encoded protein: CSARLASSSEQYF. The J gene is TRBJ2-7, the V gene TRBV20-1; tentatively, D is TRBD2 (5 bases). CDR3 length: 13 amino acids. Trimming pared 2 bases from V and 6 bases from J, leaving 14 bases between. Per germline, CDR1 DFQATT and CDR2 SNEGSKA (reference sequence).

This clonotype was recorded many times. V is TRBV28 and J is TRBJ1-3, with no clear D. V lost 4 bases, J lost 4 bases, and 20 bases lay in between. This CDR3 comprises 17 residues. CDR1 and CDR2 from the germline V gene are MDHEN and SYDVKM. The CDR3 coding sequence is TGTGCCAGCAGTTCTATATACTCACAAAGATCGGGAAACACCATATATTTT. Residues: CASSSIYSQRSGNTIYF.

This clonotype was seen once. The V and J genes are TRBV19 and TRBJ2-3; tentative D call: TRBD2 (5 bases). The CDR3 totals 16 residues. The germline V gene encodes CDR1 LNHDA and CDR2 SQIVND (reference sequence). V lost 7 bases to trimming and J lost 4 bases, with 21 bases between them. The CDR3 DNA reads as TGTGCCAGTACCCAAAAGCGGCTCCTTCTTCCAGATACGCAGTATTTT. Translated: CASTQKRLLLPDTQYF.

This clonotype occurred many times. CDR3: CASSRPGEVHEQYF. In nucleotides, the CDR3 is TGTGCCAGCAGCCGACCAGGAGAGGTGCACGAGCAGTACTTC. The rearrangement uses TRBV3-1 and TRBJ2-7; D is ambiguous. V was shortened by 4 bases and J by 5 bases, with 15 bases between the two germline ends. The CDR3 contains 14 residues. In germline, CDR1 is LGHDT, CDR2 YNNKEL (reference sequence).

This clonotype was picked up a small number of times. The chain carries TRBV7-8 and TRBJ2-7; 8 bases are a match to TRBD2. CDR3 size: 12 residues. V shed 5 bases, J shed 5 bases, and the junction held 2 bases outside the gene matches. Germline CDR1 is SGHVS and CDR2 is FQNEAQ. The CDR3 loop is CASSPLADEQYF. Written as DNA, the CDR3 is TGTGCCAGCAGCCCACTAGCGGACGAGCAGTACTTC. Complete variable domain (other parts from reference TRBV7-8 and TRBJ2-7): GAGVSQSPRYKVAKRGQDVALRCDPISGHVSLFWYQQALGQGPEFLTYFQNEAQLDKSGLPSDRFFAERPEGSVSTLKIQRTQQEDSAVYLCASSPLADEQYFGPGTRLTVT.

This clonotype was seen a handful of times. A much more abundant neighbour one base away suggests this may be a read error. V usage is TRBV7-2 and J usage is TRBJ2-1; the match to TRBD2 covers 8 bases. This CDR3 spans 12 amino acids. The germline gives CDR1 SGHTA, CDR2 FQGNSA. V shed 5 bases, J shed 14 bases, and the junction held 8 bases outside the gene matches. The CDR3 reads CASSRLARNEFF. CDR3 bases: TGTGCCAGCAGCCGACTAGCGAGAAACGAGTTCTTC.

This clonotype was observed a single time. The chain couples TRBV6-9 to TRBJ1-5, with TRBD1 matching over 10 bases. This CDR3 spans 16 amino acids. Germline V gene sequence: CDR1 MNHGY, CDR2 SVAAGI. Trimming removed 5 bases from V and 3 bases from J; junction bases left unmatched: 7. CDR3: CASSIRQGAVNQPQHF. CDR3 nucleotide sequence: TGTGCCAGCAGTATCCGACAGGGGGCGGTCAATCAGCCCCAGCATTTT.

This clonotype has ten or more counts. This chain joins TRBV7-2 and TRBJ2-1; 8 positions agree with TRBD2. V trimming: 6 bases; J trimming: 8 bases; junction bases outside the gene matches: 18. The CDR3 is 17 residues long. The V gene's germline CDR1 is SGHTA and CDR2 FQGNSA. CDR3 in amino acids: CASRKGPGLVRSDEQFF. In DNA form, the CDR3 reads TGTGCCAGCAGAAAGGGTCCGGGACTAGTCAGGTCAGATGAGCAGTTCTTC. The whole variable domain, filled in from reference TRBV7-2 and TRBJ2-1, reads GAGVSQSPSNKVTEKGKDVELRCDPISGHTALYWYRQSLGQGLEFLIYFQGNSAPDKSGLPSDRFSAERTGGSVSTLTIQRTQQEDSAVYLCASRKGPGLVRSDEQFFGPGTRLTVL.

Details on this clonotype: A read error is possible here, since a much larger clone lies one base away. The gene calls are TRBV20-1 and TRBJ2-7; D might be TRBD1 (6 bases). The CDR3 loop spans 12 amino acids. The germline gives CDR1 DFQATT, CDR2 SNEGSKA (reference sequence). The CDR3 loop is CSANTGSYGQYF. DNA for the CDR3: TGCAGTGCCAACACAGGGTCCTACGGGCAGTACTTC.

In this sample, this clonotype turned up a few times. A much larger clone differs by one base, so this may be a read error. This chain links TRBV20-1 with TRBJ2-1; the D is unclear. This CDR3 contains 14 residues. Per germline, CDR1 DFQATT and CDR2 SNEGSKA (reference sequence). Trimming removed 5 bases from V and 4 bases from J, with 15 bases in between. CDR3 in DNA: TGCAGTGCTGTCGGACGGGCGAGATACAATGAGCAGTTCTTC. Translating gives CSAVGRARYNEQFF.

The chain has TRBV3-1 and TRBJ2-3; TRBD2 matches at 8 bases. Per germline, CDR1 LGHDT and CDR2 YNNKEL (reference sequence). This CDR3 is built from 14 residues. The junction had 0 bases not matched to a gene; V was cut back by 3 bases and J by 1 base. This CDR3 is CASSQTSGTDTQYF. CDR3 bases: TGTGCCAGCAGCCAGACTAGCGGCACAGATACGCAGTATTTT.

The chain links TRBV2 to TRBJ2-1; D possibly corresponds to TRBD1 (7 bases). CDR3 length equals 13 residues. V was trimmed by 6 bases and J by 7 bases, leaving 13 bases between them. Germline-derived CDR1 and CDR2 are SNHLY and FYNNEI. For the CDR3, the DNA is TGTGCCAGCAGGGCGGCAGGGGGGAATGAGCAGTTCTTC. It translates to CASRAAGGNEQFF.

The V call is TRBV19, the J call TRBJ1-1, with TRBD1 as a possible D gene (5 bases). V was shortened by 8 bases and J by 0 bases, with 13 bases between the two germline ends. The CDR3 spans 14 residues. Germline CDR1 and CDR2: LNHDA and SQIVND (reference sequence). This chain's CDR3 is CASVRVSMNTEAFF. The CDR3 DNA reads as TGTGCCAGTGTCAGGGTCTCAATGAACACTGAAGCTTTCTTT.

Only a few counts were recorded for this clonotype. This chain connects TRBV4-3 to TRBJ2-2; 9 positions match TRBD2. Trimming removed 4 bases from V and 6 bases from J; junction bases left unmatched: 9. This CDR3 region has 16 residues. CDR1 and CDR2 from the germline V gene are LGHNA and YSLEER. The CDR3 nucleotides read TGCGCCAGCAGCCCTCTGGCGGGAGGGCGGTCCGGGGAGCTGTTTTTT. Translating gives CASSPLAGGRSGELFF.

The CDR3 protein is CASSGGIVSGELFF. CDR3 sequence (DNA): TGTGCCAGTAGTGGCGGGATCGTCAGCGGGGAGCTGTTTTTT. The chain has TRBV19 and TRBJ2-2; D might be TRBD2 (6 bases). The CDR3 loop spans 14 amino acids. The V gene's germline CDR1 is LNHDA and CDR2 SQIVND (reference sequence). With 5 bases removed from V and 7 bases from J, the gap between germline ends came to 14 bases.

CDR3 bases: TGTGCCGGCGCGGCGACTGGGATAGGCGAAAAACTGTTTTTT. Its translation is CAGAATGIGEKLFF. The rearrangement links TRBV28 to TRBJ1-4; no firm D call. The CDR3 totals 14 residues. V was clipped by 11 bases and J by 8 bases, with 21 bases between them. Germline V lookup: CDR1 MDHEN, CDR2 SYDVKM.

V is TRBV5-8 and J is TRBJ1-5, with no clear D. CDR3 size: 14 residues. Germline assignment: CDR1 SGHTS and CDR2 YDEGEE. V shed 4 bases and J shed 3 bases, with 11 bases lying between them. The CDR3 reads CASSPRTNNQPQHF. In nucleotides, the CDR3 is TGTGCCAGCAGCCCAAGGACCAACAATCAGCCCCAGCATTTT.

This clonotype was recorded a few times. A much larger clone differs from this one at a single base, so this may be a read error. V usage is TRBV6-2 or TRBV6-3 and J usage is TRBJ1-5, with a weak D call TRBD1 (5 bases). The CDR3 has 16 residues. Germline-derived CDR1 and CDR2 are MNHEY and SVGEGT. Trimming shortened V by 8 bases and J by 0 bases, and 17 bases separated the two germline ends. CDR3 sequence reads: CASGGAGRPSNQPQHF. As DNA, the CDR3 is TGTGCCAGCGGTGGGGCAGGGCGGCCTAGCAATCAGCCCCAGCATTTT.